The T cell receptor (beta chain) described here comes from a study of blood T cell repertoires in COVID-19. Clones were read by immunoSEQ multiplex PCR, and TCRdb kept only the in-frame ones, dropping some. Here the sample spans around 140,000 clones, more than 75% being singletons. Clinical history reported by participants formed the basis on which cohorts were assigned. This CDR3 region has 13 residues. The V end was cut by 4 bases, the J end by 3 bases, with 8 bases between. Germline V gene sequence: CDR1 SGHVS, CDR2 FQNEAQ. This clonotype was sampled from a man aged 60-69 years who had recovered from COVID-19. Input material: PBMCs or T cells enriched from blood (not recorded which). J is TRBJ2-3 and V is TRBV7-8; TRBD1 might be the D (6 bases). The CDR3 sequence: CASSWGRTDTQYF. Here the CDR3 DNA reads TGTGCCAGCAGCTGGGGGCGTACAGATACGCAGTATTTT.